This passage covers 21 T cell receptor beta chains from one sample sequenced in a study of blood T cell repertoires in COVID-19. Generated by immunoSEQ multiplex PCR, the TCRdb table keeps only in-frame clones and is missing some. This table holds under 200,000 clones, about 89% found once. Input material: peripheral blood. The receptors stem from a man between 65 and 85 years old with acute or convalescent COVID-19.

The CDR3 sequence: CASSFERDGELFF. CDR3 sequence (DNA): TGTGCCAGCAGTTTCGAGAGGGACGGGGAGCTGTTTTTT. This sequence joins TRBV6-5 and TRBJ2-2, with D possibly TRBD2 on 5 matching bases. The CDR3 is made up of 13 amino acids. Germline V gives CDR1 MNHEY, CDR2 SVGAGI. V lost 4 bases to trimming and J lost 7 bases, with 10 bases between them.

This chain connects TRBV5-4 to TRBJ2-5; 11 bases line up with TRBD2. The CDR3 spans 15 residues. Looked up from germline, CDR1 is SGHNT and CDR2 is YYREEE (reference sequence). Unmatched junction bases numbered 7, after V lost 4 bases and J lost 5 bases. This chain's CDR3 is CASSRSLAGVETQYF. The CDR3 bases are TGTGCCAGCAGCAGATCACTAGCGGGAGTGGAGACCCAGTACTTC.

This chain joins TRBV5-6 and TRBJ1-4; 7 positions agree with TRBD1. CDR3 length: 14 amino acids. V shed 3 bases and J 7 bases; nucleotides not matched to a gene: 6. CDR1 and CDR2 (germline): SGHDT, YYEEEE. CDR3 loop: CASSSPGQLEKLFF. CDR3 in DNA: TGTGCCAGCAGCTCGCCGGGACAGCTTGAAAAACTGTTTTTT.

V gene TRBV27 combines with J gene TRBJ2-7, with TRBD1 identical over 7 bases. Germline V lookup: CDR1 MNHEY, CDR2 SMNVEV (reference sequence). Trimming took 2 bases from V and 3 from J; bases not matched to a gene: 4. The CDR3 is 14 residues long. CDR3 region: CASSLTGVGYEQYF. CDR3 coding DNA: TGTGCCAGCAGTTTAACAGGGGTGGGCTACGAGCAGTACTTC.

The CDR3 DNA is TGTGCCAGCAGTTTCCCGCAGGCCAGGGCTCCCTACGAGCAGTACTTC. It is translated as CASSFPQARAPYEQYF. The chain combines TRBV27 with TRBJ2-7, with D tentatively TRBD1 (5 bases). Trimming shortened V by 3 bases and J by 2 bases, and 17 bases separated the two germline ends. The germline gives CDR1 MNHEY, CDR2 SMNVEV (reference sequence). The CDR3 length is 16 residues.

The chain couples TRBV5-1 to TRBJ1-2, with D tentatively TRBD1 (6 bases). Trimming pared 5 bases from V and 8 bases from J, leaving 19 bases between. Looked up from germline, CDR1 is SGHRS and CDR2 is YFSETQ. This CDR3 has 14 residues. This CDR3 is CASRPGTSAGGYTF. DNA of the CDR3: TGCGCCAGCAGACCCGGGACATCCGCGGGCGGCTACACCTTC.

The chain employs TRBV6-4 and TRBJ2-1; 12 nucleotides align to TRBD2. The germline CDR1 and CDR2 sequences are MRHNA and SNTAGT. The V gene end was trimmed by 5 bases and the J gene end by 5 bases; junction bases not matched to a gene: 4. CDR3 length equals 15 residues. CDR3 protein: CASSQLAGGNNEQFF. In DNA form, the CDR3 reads TGTGCCAGCAGTCAACTAGCGGGGGGAAACAATGAGCAGTTCTTC.

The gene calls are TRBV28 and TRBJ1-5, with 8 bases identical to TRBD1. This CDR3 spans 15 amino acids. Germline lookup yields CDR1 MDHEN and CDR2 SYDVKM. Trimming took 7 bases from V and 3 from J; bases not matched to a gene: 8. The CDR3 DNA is TGTGCCAGCACAACAGGGGGTCCCTACAATCAGCCCCAGCATTTT. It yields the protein CASTTGGPYNQPQHF.

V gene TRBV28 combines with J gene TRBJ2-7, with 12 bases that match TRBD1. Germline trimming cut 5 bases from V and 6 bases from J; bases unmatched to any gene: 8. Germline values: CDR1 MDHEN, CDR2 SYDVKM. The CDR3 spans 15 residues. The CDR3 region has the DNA TGTGCCAGCAGTGACCGGGACAGGGGGCTCGGCGAGCAGTACTTC. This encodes CASSDRDRGLGEQYF.

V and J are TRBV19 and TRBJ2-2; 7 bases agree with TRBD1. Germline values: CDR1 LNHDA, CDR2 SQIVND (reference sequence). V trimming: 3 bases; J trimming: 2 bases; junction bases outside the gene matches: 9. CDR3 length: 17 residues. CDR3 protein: CASSILTGYGNTGELFF. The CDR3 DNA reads TGTGCCAGTAGTATCTTGACAGGGTATGGAAACACCGGGGAGCTGTTTTTT.

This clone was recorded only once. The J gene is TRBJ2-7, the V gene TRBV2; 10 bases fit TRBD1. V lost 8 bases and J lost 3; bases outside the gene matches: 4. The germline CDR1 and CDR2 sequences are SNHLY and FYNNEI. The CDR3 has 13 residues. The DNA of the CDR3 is TGTGCCAGCTCAGGGACAGGGGTCTACGAGCAGTACTTC. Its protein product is CASSGTGVYEQYF.

The CDR3 here is CASSSDRAPYEQYF. CDR3 in DNA: TGTGCCAGCAGTTCCGACAGGGCCCCCTACGAGCAGTACTTC. This chain links TRBV28 with TRBJ2-7; 7 bases line up with TRBD1. V dropped 4 bases and J dropped 2; count of bases not matched to a gene: 5. The CDR3 contains 14 residues. Germline assignment: CDR1 MDHEN and CDR2 SYDVKM.

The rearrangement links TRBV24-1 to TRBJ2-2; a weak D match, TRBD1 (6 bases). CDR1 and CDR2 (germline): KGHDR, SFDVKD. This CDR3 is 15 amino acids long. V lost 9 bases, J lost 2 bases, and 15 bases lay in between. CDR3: CATAGAGDNTGELFF. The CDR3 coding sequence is TGTGCCACCGCAGGGGCAGGGGATAACACCGGGGAGCTGTTTTTT.

The CDR3 DNA reads as TGTGCCATCAATGAACATAGCAATCAGCCCCAGCATTTT. It translates to CAINEHSNQPQHF. The chain is built from TRBV10-3 and TRBJ1-5, with D unclear. This CDR3 is 13 amino acids long. Germline CDR1 and CDR2: ENHRY and SYGVKD. Trimming took off 7 bases at V and 0 bases at J, with 7 bases between the two ends.

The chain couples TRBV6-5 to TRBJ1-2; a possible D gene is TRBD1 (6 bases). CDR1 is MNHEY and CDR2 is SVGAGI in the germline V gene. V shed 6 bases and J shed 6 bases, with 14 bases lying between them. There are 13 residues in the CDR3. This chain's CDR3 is CASRADSGDGYTF. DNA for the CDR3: TGTGCCAGCAGGGCGGACAGCGGTGATGGCTACACCTTC.

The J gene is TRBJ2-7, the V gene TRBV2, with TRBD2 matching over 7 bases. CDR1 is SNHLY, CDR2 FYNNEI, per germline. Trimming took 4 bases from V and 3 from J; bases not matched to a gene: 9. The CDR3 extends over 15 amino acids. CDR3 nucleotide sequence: TGTGCCAGCAGTGGGCTTACCGGGAGGATCTACGAGCAGTACTTC. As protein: CASSGLTGRIYEQYF.

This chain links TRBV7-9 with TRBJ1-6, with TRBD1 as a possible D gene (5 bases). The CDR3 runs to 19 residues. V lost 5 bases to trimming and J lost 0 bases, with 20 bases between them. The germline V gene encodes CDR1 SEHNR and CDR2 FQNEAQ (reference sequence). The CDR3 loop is CASSPLGGPALSYNSPLHF. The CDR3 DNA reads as TGTGCCAGCAGCCCCCTCGGGGGTCCAGCCCTCTCCTATAATTCACCCCTCCACTTT.

CDR3 loop: CASSYRGGGSPLHF. The CDR3 bases are TGTGCCAGCAGCTACAGGGGTGGGGGTTCACCCCTCCACTTT. This sequence joins TRBV5-8 and TRBJ1-6; 7 bases are shared with TRBD1. Germline-derived CDR1 and CDR2 are SGHTS and YDEGEE. The CDR3 totals 14 residues. Losses at the gene ends were 3 bases for V and 9 bases for J; bases not matched to a gene: 6.

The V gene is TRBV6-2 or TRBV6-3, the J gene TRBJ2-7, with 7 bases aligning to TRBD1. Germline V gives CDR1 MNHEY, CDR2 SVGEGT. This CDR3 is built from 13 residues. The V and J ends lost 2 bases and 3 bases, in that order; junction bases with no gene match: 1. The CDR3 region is CASSYGDSYEQYF. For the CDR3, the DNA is TGTGCCAGCAGTTACGGGGACAGCTACGAGCAGTACTTC.

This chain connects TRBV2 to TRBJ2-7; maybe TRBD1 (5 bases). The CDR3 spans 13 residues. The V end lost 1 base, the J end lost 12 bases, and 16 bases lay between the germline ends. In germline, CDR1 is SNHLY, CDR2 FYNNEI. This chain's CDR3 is CASSEVWQGSRYF. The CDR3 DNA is TGTGCCAGCAGTGAAGTTTGGCAGGGAAGCCGGTACTTC.

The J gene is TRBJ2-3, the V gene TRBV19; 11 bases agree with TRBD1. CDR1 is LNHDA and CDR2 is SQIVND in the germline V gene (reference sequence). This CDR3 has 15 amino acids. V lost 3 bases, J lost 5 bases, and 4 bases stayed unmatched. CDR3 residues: CASSIGTGGVDTQYF. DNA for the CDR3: TGTGCCAGTAGTATTGGGACAGGGGGGGTAGATACGCAGTATTTT. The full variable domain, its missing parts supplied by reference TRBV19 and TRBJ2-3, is DGGITQSPKYLFRKEGQNVTLSCEQNLNHDAMYWYRQDPGQGLRLIYYSQIVNDFQKGDIAEGYSVSREKKESFPLTVTSAQKNPTAFYLCASSIGTGGVDTQYFGPGTRLTVL.